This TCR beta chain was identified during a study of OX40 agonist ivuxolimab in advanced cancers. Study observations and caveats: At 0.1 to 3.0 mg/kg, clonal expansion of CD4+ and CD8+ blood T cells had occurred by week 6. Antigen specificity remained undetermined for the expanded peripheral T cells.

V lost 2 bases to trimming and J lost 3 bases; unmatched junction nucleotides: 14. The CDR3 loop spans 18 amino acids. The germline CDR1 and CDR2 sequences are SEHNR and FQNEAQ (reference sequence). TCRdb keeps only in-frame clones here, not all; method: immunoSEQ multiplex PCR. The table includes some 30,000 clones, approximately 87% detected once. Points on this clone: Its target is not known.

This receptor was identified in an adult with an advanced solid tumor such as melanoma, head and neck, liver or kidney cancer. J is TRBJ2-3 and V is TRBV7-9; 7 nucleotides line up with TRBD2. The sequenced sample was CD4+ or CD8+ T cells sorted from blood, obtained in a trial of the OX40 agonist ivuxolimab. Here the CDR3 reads CASSLFGPRGSWTDTQYF. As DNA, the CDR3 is TGTGCCAGCAGCTTATTCGGGCCTCGCGGGAGCTGGACAGATACGCAGTATTTT.